The T cell receptor (beta chain) under discussion was sequenced for a study of human T cells and chemical hapten exposure. The library gave individual cDNA molecules unique molecular identifiers. TCRdb reanalysed the RACE reads using MiXCR and keeps one entry per CDR3 protein. Among tens of thousands of distinct CDR3 sequences listed, roughly a tenth were seen once. Time point in this sample: patch test 3, about 24 weeks after DPC sensitization. As for treatment: therapeutic diphenylcyclopropenone sensitization with weekly scalp DPC. This CDR3 has 13 amino acids. The V end was cut by 4 bases, the J end by 4 bases, with 9 bases between. Germline CDR1 is SGHRS and CDR2 is YFSETQ.

The source material was whole blood, sampled in connection with sensitization to the hapten diphenylcyclopropenone (DPC). V and J are TRBV5-1 and TRBJ1-3; D uncertain. The clonotype was recovered from a woman between 25 and 40 years old with alopecia areata. Some clones in this sample may be carry-over from other donors' samples. Written as DNA, the CDR3 is TGCGCCAGCAGCACGGGATACGGAAACACCATATATTTT. This translates into CASSTGYGNTIYF.